This TCR beta chain stems from a study of monozygotic twins with inflammatory bowel disease. Study-wide results and limits: IBD patients had lower TCRbeta diversity (inverse Simpson) than healthy co-twins.

TCRdb reprocessed the 5' RACE reads and stores each CDR3 protein as one record, lacking DNA. The repertoire table contains approximately 400,000 distinct CDR3 sequences. As concerns this clonotype: Its antigen is as yet unknown.

The germline CDR1 and CDR2 sequences are SEHNR and FQNEAQ (reference sequence). The CDR3 spans 16 residues. This receptor was taken from a human donor with ulcerative colitis or Crohn's disease, or a healthy co-twin of an affected twin (not recorded which). The sequenced sample consisted of blood. The chain joins TRBV7-9 to TRBJ1-2; the TCRdb call, TRBD1, lacks DNA for checking. CDR3 sequence: CASSLALPKQAYGYTF.